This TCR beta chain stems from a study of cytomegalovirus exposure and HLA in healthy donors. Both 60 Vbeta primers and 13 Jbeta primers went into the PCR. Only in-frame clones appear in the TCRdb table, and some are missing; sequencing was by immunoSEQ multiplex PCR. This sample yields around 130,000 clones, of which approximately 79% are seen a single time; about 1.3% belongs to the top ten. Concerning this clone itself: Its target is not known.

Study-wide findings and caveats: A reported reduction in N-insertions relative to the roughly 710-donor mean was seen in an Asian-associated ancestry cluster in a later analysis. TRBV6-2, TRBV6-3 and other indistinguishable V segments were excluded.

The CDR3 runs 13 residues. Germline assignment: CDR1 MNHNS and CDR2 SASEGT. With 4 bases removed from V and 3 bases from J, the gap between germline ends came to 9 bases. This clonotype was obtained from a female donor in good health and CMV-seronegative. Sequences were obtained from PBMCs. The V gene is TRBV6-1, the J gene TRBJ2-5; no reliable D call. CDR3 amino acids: CASSVDTEETQYF. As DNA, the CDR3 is TGTGCCAGCAGTGTAGACACCGAAGAGACCCAGTACTTC.